Below, one T cell receptor beta chain is given with its context. This sample was taken from a study of cytomegalovirus exposure and HLA in healthy donors. The study ran its PCR with 60 Vbeta and 13 Jbeta primers. TCRdb keeps only in-frame clones here, not all; method: immunoSEQ multiplex PCR. This sample carries about 140,000 clones, with over 2% going to the ten biggest clones. CDR3 size: 14 residues. Trimming removed 7 bases from V and 0 bases from J, with 15 bases in between. In germline, CDR1 is SQVTM, CDR2 ANQGSEA. Sequencing was carried out using PBMCs. The sequence came from a young woman in good health and CMV-seronegative. The V and J genes are TRBV29-1 and TRBJ1-1; D might be TRBD1 (6 bases). This CDR3 reads CSAADTGMNTEAFF. CDR3 in DNA: TGCAGCGCCGCCGATACAGGGATGAACACTGAAGCTTTCTTT.